Listed here is a single TCR beta chain. The antigen remains undetermined. This entry is derived from a study of cytomegalovirus exposure and HLA in healthy donors. At the level of the study: The same platform as the approximately 670 first-cohort repertoires was used for the 120 validation repertoires, a later analysis reported. Whole-study findings and limits: Some TCR beta chains (164 of them) were listed as cytomegalovirus-associated. Specificity for CMV antigens was confirmed in vitro for three of the CMV-associated chains.

This table comes from immunoSEQ multiplex PCR, and its TCRdb copy is limited to in-frame clones, with some not included. The data show about 110,000 clones, approximately 85% seen once. Among the 120 subjects of the validation cohort, separate from the approximately 700-subject first cohort, were the donors. The CDR3 sequence is 13 residues long. V lost 8 bases, J lost 4 bases, and 11 bases lay in between. Sequenced input: PBMCs. This receptor was taken from a young woman in good health and CMV-seronegative. The chain links TRBV23-1 to TRBJ1-4, with unresolved D. TRBV23-1 is reported as an ORF; its role is uncertain. CDR3 residues: CASAKGGNEKLFF. CDR3 in DNA: TGCGCCAGCGCCAAGGGAGGTAATGAAAAACTGTTTTTT.